One sample yielded the 14 T cell receptor beta chains listed below, sequenced in a study of T cell responses to AZD1222 COVID-19 vaccine. Measured with immunoSEQ multiplex PCR; TCRdb has only the in-frame clones, and not every one. There are about 190,000 clones in the sample; just over 90% occur only once, and 0.95% to 1% lies in the top ten. Sequences were derived from peripheral blood, sampled on day 0 of AZD1222 vaccination. Source of these receptors: an adult in good health.

The rearrangement uses TRBV5-1 and TRBJ2-7, with TRBD2 matching 10 bases. The V gene end was trimmed by 6 bases and the J gene end by 2 bases; junction bases not matched to a gene: 5. The CDR3 loop spans 14 amino acids. Germline V CDR1 and CDR2: SGHRS, YFSETQ. CDR3: CASKNSGGTYEQYF. CDR3 sequence (DNA): TGCGCCAGCAAGAATAGCGGGGGGACCTACGAGCAGTACTTC. Full variable domain (remainder filled in from reference TRBV5-1 and TRBJ2-7): KAGVTQTPRYLIKTRGQQVTLSCSPISGHRSVSWYQQTPGQGLQFLFEYFSETQRNKGNFPGRFSGRQFSNSRSEMNVSTLELGDSALYLCASKNSGGTYEQYFGPGTRLTVT.

The gene calls are TRBV7-8 and TRBJ1-5, with D hard to call. The germline V and J ends were trimmed by 1 base and 0 bases, with 7 bases remaining between them. Germline assignment: CDR1 SGHVS and CDR2 FQNEAQ. CDR3 size: 15 residues. The chain's CDR3 is CASSLEGYSNQPQHF. In DNA form, the CDR3 reads TGTGCCAGCAGCTTAGAAGGGTATAGCAATCAGCCCCAGCATTTT.

This chain connects TRBV7-6 to TRBJ1-1, with D possibly TRBD1 on 5 matching bases. The germline CDR1 and CDR2 sequences are SGHVS and FNYEAQ. Trimming took off 0 bases at V and 2 bases at J, with 16 bases between the two ends. CDR3 length: 17 amino acids. CDR3 sequence (DNA): TGTGCCAGCAGCTTAGCGCTTGGGACCGCCAGAAACACTGAAGCTTTCTTT. As protein: CASSLALGTARNTEAFF. Using reference TRBV7-6 and TRBJ1-1 for the parts outside the CDR3, the full variable domain is GAGVSQSPRYKVTKRGQDVALRCDPISGHVSLYWYRQALGQGPEFLTYFNYEAQQDKSGLPNDRFSAERPEGSISTLTIQRTEQRDSAMYRCASSLALGTARNTEAFFGQGTRLTVV.

The V and J genes are TRBV5-1 and TRBJ2-5, with 8 bases aligning to TRBD1. This CDR3 contains 14 residues. V trimming: 4 bases; J trimming: 5 bases; junction bases outside the gene matches: 7. Germline V lookup: CDR1 SGHRS, CDR2 YFSETQ. CDR3 amino acids: CASSPQGDWETQYF. The CDR3 region has the DNA TGCGCCAGCAGCCCACAGGGGGATTGGGAGACCCAGTACTTC.

The chain uses TRBV27 and TRBJ1-1, with 8 nucleotides matching TRBD1. The CDR3 runs to 13 residues. Germline assignment: CDR1 MNHEY and CDR2 SMNVEV (reference sequence). Losses at the gene ends were 5 bases for V and 11 bases for J; bases not matched to a gene: 10. The CDR3 is CASSPWTGYMAFF. The CDR3 DNA reads TGTGCCAGCAGTCCGTGGACAGGGTATATGGCTTTCTTT.

The chain is built from TRBV19 and TRBJ2-1, with TRBD2 identical over 7 bases. J was trimmed by 5 bases and V by 11 bases; bases with no gene match: 12. The germline gives CDR1 LNHDA, CDR2 SQIVND (reference sequence). This CDR3 comprises 14 residues. The CDR3 DNA reads TGTGCCGGGAGGGACCACCCACGGGACAATGAGCAGTTCTTC. Translating gives CAGRDHPRDNEQFF.

V is TRBV25-1 and J is TRBJ1-6, with a weak D call TRBD1 (5 bases). The V gene lost 4 bases and the J gene lost 9 bases, with 10 bases spanning the gap. The germline V gene encodes CDR1 MGHDK and CDR2 SYGVNS. The CDR3 totals 13 residues. The CDR3 region is CASSAQGSSPLHF. In nucleotides, the CDR3 is TGTGCCAGCAGTGCCCAGGGAAGTTCACCCCTCCACTTT. The variable domain in full, with the rest retrieved from reference TRBV25-1 and TRBJ1-6, is EADIYQTPRYLVIGTGKKITLECSQTMGHDKMYWYQQDPGMELHLIHYSYGVNSTEKGDLSSESTVSRIRTEHFPLTLESARPSHTSQYLCASSAQGSSPLHFGNGTRLTVT.

A single count supports this clone. V gene TRBV7-3 combines with J gene TRBJ2-3; TRBD1 matches at 11 bases. Germline trimming cut 2 bases from V and 6 bases from J; bases unmatched to any gene: 4. CDR1 is SGHTA and CDR2 is FQGTGA in the germline V gene. CDR3 length: 15 amino acids. CDR3 in DNA: TGTGCCAGCAGCTTACAAGGGACAGGGGGGGATACGCAGTATTTT. It is translated as CASSLQGTGGDTQYF. Drawing the rest from reference TRBV7-3 and TRBJ2-3, the complete variable domain is GAGVSQTPSNKVTEKGKYVELRCDPISGHTALYWYRQSLGQGPEFLIYFQGTGAADDSGLPNDRFFAVRPEGSVSTLKIQRTERGDSAVYLCASSLQGTGGDTQYFGPGTRLTVL.

The chain carries TRBV7-9 and TRBJ1-1, with a weak D call TRBD1 (6 bases). CDR1 and CDR2 from the germline V gene are SEHNR and FQNEAQ (reference sequence). With 5 bases removed from V and 6 bases from J, the gap between germline ends came to 22 bases. CDR3 length equals 16 residues. CDR3 nucleotides: TGTGCCAGCAGCCTCGCCGAGGTGACAGGAGGGCCTGAAGCTTTCTTT. It is translated as CASSLAEVTGGPEAFF.

This sequence joins TRBV11-3 and TRBJ2-3, with a weak D call TRBD2 (6 bases). Trimming stripped 5 bases from V and 9 bases from J, with 12 bases between. CDR1 and CDR2 from the germline V gene are SGHNT and YENEEA. The CDR3 spans 12 residues. The CDR3 region has the DNA TGTGCCAGCAGCCCCCCGGGAGACACGCAGTATTTT. It codes for CASSPPGDTQYF.

In this sample, this clone turned up once. V and J are TRBV21-1 and TRBJ2-7; TRBD1 reflects the table's D call only, with no check against the DNA. TRBV21-1 is annotated as a pseudogene. The length of the CDR3 is 15 residues. Here the CDR3 DNA reads TGTGCCAGCAGCAAAGCGGGGGCCAGCTCCTACGAGCAGTACTTC. This translates into CASSKAGASSYEQYF.

This sequence joins TRBV6-6 and TRBJ2-7, with 7 bases fitting TRBD2. The CDR3 consists of 16 residues. Germline V gene lookup returns CDR1 MNHNY and CDR2 SVGAGI (reference sequence). J was trimmed by 2 bases and V by 2 bases; bases with no gene match: 9. The CDR3 protein is CASSYPTGTNAYEQYF. The CDR3 bases are TGTGCCAGCAGTTACCCTACCGGGACTAACGCCTACGAGCAGTACTTC.

The J gene is TRBJ2-7, the V gene TRBV6-6; no clear D gene. Per germline, CDR1 MNHNY and CDR2 SVGAGI (reference sequence). The CDR3 runs 14 residues. Trimming cost V 2 bases and J 5 bases, with 13 bases left between them. Written as DNA, the CDR3 is TGTGCCAGCAGTTACGGCTCCGCCTACGACGAGCAGTACTTC. Translating gives CASSYGSAYDEQYF.

The rearrangement joins TRBV5-1 to TRBJ1-1; tentative D call: TRBD1 (5 bases). Germline lookup yields CDR1 SGHRS and CDR2 YFSETQ. The CDR3 totals 15 residues. V was clipped by 0 bases and J by 0 bases, with 9 bases between them. CDR3: CASSLARGMNTEAFF. CDR3 coding DNA: TGCGCCAGCAGCTTGGCCCGGGGGATGAACACTGAAGCTTTCTTT.